Reported below is one T cell receptor (beta chain). Its antigen is not identified. Clones were sequenced by immunoSEQ multiplex PCR, and TCRdb holds only the in-frame ones, with some missing. The sample records tens of thousands of clones, approximately 78% being singletons. This CDR3 is 11 amino acids long. V gave up 1 base and J gave up 9 bases, with 7 bases separating them. CDR1 and CDR2 (germline): DFQATT, SNEGSKA (reference sequence). Time point noted: week 35, safety follow-up. All doses held 300 ug of mutant IDH1 20-mer peptide, with topical imiquimod. This sample stems from a study of a mutant IDH1 vaccine in newly diagnosed glioma. Across the whole study: Of treated patients, around 62% were men and roughly 38% women, averaging around 44 years. Scheduled at week 35, visit V12 preceded visit V13, held at week 47.

The TCR comes from a woman aged 18-29 years with glioma. Sequenced here: PBMCs, sampled from a glioma patient whose treatment included an IDH1 peptide vaccine. The V gene is TRBV20-1, the J gene TRBJ2-1; D is unclear. Written as DNA, the CDR3 is TGCAGTGCTAGAGGGAATGGTGAGCAGTTCTTC. As protein: CSARGNGEQFF.